The clone carrying this T cell receptor (beta chain) was recorded a few times. Its antigen is unidentified. This CDR3 has 13 residues. Germline CDR1 reads LNHDA; CDR2 reads SQIVND (reference sequence). Trimming pared 2 bases from V and 7 bases from J, leaving 12 bases between. This entry comes from a study of CD8+CD57+ T cells in acquired aplastic anemia. Patients selected for sequencing had displayed CD8+CD57+ cell expansion by flow cytometry. Patients were therapy-naive when their blood was sampled. Study-wide results and limits: Shared by patients and controls, approximately 29 CD8+ CDR3s were abundant in patients.

TCR beta VDJ combinations and CDR3 sequences were profiled from genomic DNA. TCRdb re-called the reads with MiXCR, one entry per CDR3 protein. The profile shows about 98,000 distinct CDR3 sequences, roughly two thirds of them singletons. This sequence was found in a human donor with aplastic anemia. The sequenced material came from sorted CD4+, CD8+, or CD8+CD57+ T cells (not recorded which) from PBMCs. The chain joins TRBV19 to TRBJ2-7; D may be TRBD1 (6 bases). Here the CDR3 DNA reads TGTGCCAGTAGTATACAGGGGTTCGGGGAGCAGTACTTC. As protein: CASSIQGFGEQYF.